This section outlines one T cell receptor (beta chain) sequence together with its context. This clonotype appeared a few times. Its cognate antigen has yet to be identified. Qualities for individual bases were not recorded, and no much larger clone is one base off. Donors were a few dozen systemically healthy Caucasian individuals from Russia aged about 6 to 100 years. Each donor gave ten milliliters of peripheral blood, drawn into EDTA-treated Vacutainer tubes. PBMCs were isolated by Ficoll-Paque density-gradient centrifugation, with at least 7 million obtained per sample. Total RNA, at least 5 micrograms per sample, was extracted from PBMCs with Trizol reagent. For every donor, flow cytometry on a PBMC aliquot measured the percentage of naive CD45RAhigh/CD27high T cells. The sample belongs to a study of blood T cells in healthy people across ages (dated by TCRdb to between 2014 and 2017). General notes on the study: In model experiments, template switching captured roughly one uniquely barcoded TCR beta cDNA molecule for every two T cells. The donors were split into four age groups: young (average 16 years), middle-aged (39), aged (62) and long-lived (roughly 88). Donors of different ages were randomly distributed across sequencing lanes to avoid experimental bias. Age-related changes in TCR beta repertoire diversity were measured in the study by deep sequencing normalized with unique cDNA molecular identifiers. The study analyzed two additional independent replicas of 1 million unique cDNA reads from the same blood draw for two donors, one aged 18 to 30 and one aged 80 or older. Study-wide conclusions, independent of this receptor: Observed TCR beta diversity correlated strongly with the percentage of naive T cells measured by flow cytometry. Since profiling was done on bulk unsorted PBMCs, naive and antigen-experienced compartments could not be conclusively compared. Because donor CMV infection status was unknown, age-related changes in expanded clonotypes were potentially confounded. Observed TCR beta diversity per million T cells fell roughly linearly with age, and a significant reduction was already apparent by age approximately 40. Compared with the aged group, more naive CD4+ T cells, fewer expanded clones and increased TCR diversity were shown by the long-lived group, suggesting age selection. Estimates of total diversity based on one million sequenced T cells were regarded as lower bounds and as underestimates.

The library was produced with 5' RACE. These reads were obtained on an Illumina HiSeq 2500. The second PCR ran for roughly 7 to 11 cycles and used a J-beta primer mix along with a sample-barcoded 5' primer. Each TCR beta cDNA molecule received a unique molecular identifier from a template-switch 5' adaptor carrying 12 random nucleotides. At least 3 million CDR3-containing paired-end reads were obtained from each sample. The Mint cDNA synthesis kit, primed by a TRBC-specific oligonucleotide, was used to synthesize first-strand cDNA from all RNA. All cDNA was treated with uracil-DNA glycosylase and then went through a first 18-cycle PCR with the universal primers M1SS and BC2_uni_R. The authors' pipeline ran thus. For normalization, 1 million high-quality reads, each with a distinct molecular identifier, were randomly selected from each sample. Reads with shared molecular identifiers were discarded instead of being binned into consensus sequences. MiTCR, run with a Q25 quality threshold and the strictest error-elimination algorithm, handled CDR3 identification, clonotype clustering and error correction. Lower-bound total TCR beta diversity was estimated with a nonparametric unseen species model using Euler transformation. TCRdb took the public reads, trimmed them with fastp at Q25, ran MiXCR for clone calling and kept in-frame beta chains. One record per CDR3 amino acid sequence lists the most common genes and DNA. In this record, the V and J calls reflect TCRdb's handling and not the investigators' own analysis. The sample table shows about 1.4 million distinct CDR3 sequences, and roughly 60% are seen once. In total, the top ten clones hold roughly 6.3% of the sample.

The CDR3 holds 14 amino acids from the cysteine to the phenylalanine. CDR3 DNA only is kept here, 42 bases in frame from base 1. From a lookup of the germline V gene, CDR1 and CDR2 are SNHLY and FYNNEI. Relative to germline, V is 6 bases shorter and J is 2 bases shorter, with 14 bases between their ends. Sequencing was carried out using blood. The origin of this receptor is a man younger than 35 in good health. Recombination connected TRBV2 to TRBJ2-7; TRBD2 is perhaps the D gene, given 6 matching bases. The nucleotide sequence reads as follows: TGTGCCAGCAGCATCGGGACTGGGACCTACGAGCAGTACTTC. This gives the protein CASSIGTGTYEQYF.